Detailed here is one T cell receptor beta chain. This clonotype was counted many times. Which antigen it targets is not known. It has no much larger one-base neighbor in the sample; base qualities were not kept. This entry belongs to a study of T-cell memory formation after mild COVID-19 listed by TCRdb under 2021. Looking at the study overall: TCR sequence clusters from the two donors were found to be largely donor specific. Longitudinal TCRalpha and TCRbeta repertoire sequencing tracked T-cell clones expanding and contracting after mild COVID-19 in two donors. Two young, previously healthy adult volunteers made up the cohort, one male and one female.

Sequencing took place on an Illumina NovaSeq 6000. TCRalpha and TCRbeta cDNA libraries were constructed by 5'RACE with constant-segment primers, with sample barcodes and unique molecular identifiers being introduced. Trizol reagent was used to extract RNA from every sample. Libraries were amplified in two PCR steps, with a second sample barcode and Illumina TruSeq adapters added in the second step. Libraries were sequenced on an Illumina NovaSeq with 2 x 150 bp paired-end reads. The authors processed their data as follows. Demultiplexing of reads and collapsing into UMI-guided consensus sequences were performed with migec v1.2.7. With mixcr v2.1.11, UMI consensuses were aligned to TRA and TRB V and J templates and assembled into clonotypes. Clonotypes were classified as expanded or contracted when called significant by both edgeR and NoisET, with noise models trained on biological replicates. For edgeR calls, a false discovery rate-adjusted p below 0.01 and a log2 fold-change threshold of 1 were applied. As an exploratory analysis of dynamics, PCA with hierarchical clustering was applied to max-normalized trajectories of the 1000 most abundant clonotypes. Separately sequenced CD4+ and CD8+ repertoires were used to assign the CD4 or CD8 phenotype of responding clones. Using fastp at Q25 and MiXCR, TCRdb reprocessed the public reads and kept productive beta chains. Here each entry gathers all rows of one CDR3 protein and keeps the most common genes and DNA. TCRdb's processing, not the study's, gives the V and J calls here. Across this sample there are approximately 300,000 distinct CDR3 sequences, with approximately 15% seen only once. The top ten constitute 22% of the sample.

CDR1 and CDR2 (LGHNA, YNFKEQ) derive from the germline V gene. V lost 0 bases and J lost 1 base; the stretch between them is 9 bases long. Spanning cysteine to phenylalanine, the CDR3 consists of 16 amino acids. Kept here is only the CDR3 DNA, which spans 48 bases and is read in frame from base 1. Beyond this particular receptor, the publication reports: Only a couple of mild cases were covered in the study, and larger cohorts including severe cases with pre-infection samples were considered necessary. Contracting CD4+ clones appeared mostly in the CM and EM memory subsets, whereas CD8+ clones were enriched in EMRA. Some responding clones were detected in pre-infection memory, which suggested that pre-existing cross-reactive memory T cells had joined the SARS-CoV-2 response. Clones contracting from day 15 to 85 had balanced CD4/CD8 phenotypes, while a second wave expanding from day 15 to 37 was biased towards CD4+. SARS-CoV-2 specificity was not confirmed for the second-wave clones peaking on day 37.

PBMCs were isolated by Ficoll-Paque density gradient centrifugation. The chain joins TRBV4-2 to TRBJ2-2, with no D gene named confidently. The sequenced sample consisted of PBMCs or a T cell subset sorted from them (not recorded which). This clonotype was obtained from a man aged 18 to 29 who had mild COVID-19 (a few samples of this study predate the infection). The sample titles of this study are shuffled in the database, so cell type and time point are left out; the donor was told from shared clones. The CDR3 sequence is CASSQDPPGNTGELFF. The bases are TGTGCCAGCAGCCAAGATCCGCCGGGGAACACCGGGGAGCTGTTTTTT.